This T cell receptor (beta chain) was recovered during a study of T cell changes during pregnancy in multiple sclerosis (dated by TCRdb to between 2017 and 2020). Looking at the study overall: In women with multiple sclerosis, the researchers looked at how the T cell repertoire shifted as pregnancy progressed.

Libraries were made using the immunoSEQ multiplex PCR assay. This is the immuneACCESS table as TCRdb keeps it, with only in-frame sequences that have V and J called. A part of the clones is gone; compared with another copy, unresolved V genes explain less than half, and the rest is unexplained. The sample table holds under 60,000 clones, of which 90% to 95% were seen once. The top ten hold roughly 10% of the sample. According to the germline V gene, CDR1 reads SNHLY and CDR2 reads FYNNEI. The cysteine opens and the phenylalanine closes a CDR3 of 12 amino acids. The CDR3 DNA has 36 bases and is translated from base 1. The V end loses 6 bases and the J end loses 3 bases, and a stretch of 6 bases separates them. With regard to this clone: Its antigen remains unidentified. Within one base of it there is no much larger clone, and no base qualities were kept.

This chain is built from TRBV2 and TRBJ2-1; TRBD2 is possibly the D segment (6 matching bases). Source: CD8+ T cells from peripheral blood mononuclear cells, taken after pregnancy. The receptor comes from a female donor with multiple sclerosis, enrolled in a pregnancy study. This receptor carries the CDR3 CASRGGYNEQFF. Read as DNA, the sequence is TGTGCCAGCAGGGGAGGCTACAATGAGCAGTTCTTC.